This TCR beta chain was captured by sequencing in a study of cytotoxic CD8 clonotypes in ibrutinib-treated CLL. Whole-study context: Among the patients, 10 to 11 presented as relapsed/refractory and about 14 as treatment-naive; fewer than 18 showed unmutated IGHV. Sequencing produced an average of 255,043 productive templates and some 100,000 productive rearrangements per sample. Overall, about 25 responses were partial and 2 complete; following median 68 months, approximately 15 patients stayed remitted and roughly twelve progressed.

In the case of this clone: The antigen remains unidentified.

Study-wide findings and caveats: There were few public clonotypes, and on treatment they contracted or stayed stable.

The V end lost 2 bases, the J end lost 4 bases, and 15 bases lay between the germline ends. Germline V lookup: CDR1 MDHEN, CDR2 SYDVKM. The CDR3 is made up of 15 amino acids. Produced via immunoSEQ multiplex PCR; TCRdb's table is partial and in-frame only. The table lists about 270,000 clones, around 77% of them singletons. The sequence was obtained from a human donor with chronic lymphocytic leukemia. V and J are TRBV28 and TRBJ2-7; D perhaps matches TRBD1 (6 bases). The sequences come from PBMCs, collected at disease progression, from a patient treated with ibrutinib. CDR3: CASSLGTGFPYEQYF. DNA for the CDR3: TGTGCCAGCAGTTTAGGCACAGGGTTTCCGTACGAGCAGTACTTC.